Listed below are T cell receptor beta chains from one sample, sequenced in a study of cytomegalovirus exposure and HLA in healthy donors. The protocol was immunoSEQ multiplex PCR, while the TCRdb copy is restricted to in-frame clones and leaves out a portion. The data contain about 100,000 clones, about 75% of them singletons. The sample taken for sequencing was PBMCs. The origin of the receptors is a man aged 35 to 55 in good health and CMV-seropositive. Both conserved end residues are part of each CDR3. D genes are given only for firm matches.

j_call | d_call | v_call | cdr3_nt | cdr3_aa
TRBJ2-3 | TRBD1 | TRBV7-2 | TGTGCCAGCAGCTTAGGAGGAAGGGGGCGGCCCGGAGAAGATACGCAGTATTTT | CASSLGGRGRPGEDTQYF
TRBJ2-7 | NA | TRBV5-6 | TGTGCCAGCAGCTTGCTCTCCTACGAGCAGTACTTC | CASSLLSYEQYF
TRBJ2-7 | TRBD2 | TRBV28 | TGTGCCAGCAGTACGACTAGCGCTACGTCGGGTTACGAGCAGTACTTC | CASSTTSATSGYEQYF
TRBJ1-2 | TRBD1 | TRBV4-1 | TGCGCCAGCAGCCAAGAATTTCAACGGACAGGGAAAGGCGGCTACACCTTC | CASSQEFQRTGKGGYTF
TRBJ1-4 | NA | TRBV10-3 | TGTGCCATCCAGGCAGAGAATGAAAAACTGTTTTTT | CAIQAENEKLFF
TRBJ2-2 | NA | TRBV13 | TGTGCCAGCAGCCTCGGAGGAATTCTTACCGGGGAGCTGTTTTTT | CASSLGGILTGELFF
TRBJ1-1 | NA | TRBV6-1 | TGTGCCAGCAGAACAGGGCTGGGGAACACTGAAGCTTTCTTT | CASRTGLGNTEAFF
TRBJ1-1 | NA | TRBV4-1 | TGCGCCAGCAGCCCCCGGGACACTGAAGCTTTCTTT | CASSPRDTEAFF
TRBJ2-3 | NA | TRBV11-2 | TGTGCCAGCAGCTTAGATCGAGGAGATACGCAGTATTTT | CASSLDRGDTQYF
TRBJ2-3 | TRBD2 | TRBV4-1 | TGCGCCAGCAGCCAAGGGACTAGCTCCGTGGATACGCAGTATTTT | CASSQGTSSVDTQYF
TRBJ1-1 | TRBD1 | TRBV28 | TGTGCCAGCAGTTGGGGACAGGGCCTGAACACTGAAGCTTTCTTT | CASSWGQGLNTEAFF
TRBJ2-4 | TRBD1 | TRBV6-4 | TGTGCCAGCAGAACACCGGGACAGGGTGGGTTC | CASRTPGQGGF
TRBJ2-1 | TRBD2 | TRBV4-2 | TGTGCCAGCAGCCAAGATCCCCTAGCGGGGCATTGGGCCAATGAGCAGTTCTTC | CASSQDPLAGHWANEQFF
TRBJ1-5 | TRBD1 | TRBV28 | TGTGCCAGCAGGGGGACAGGGAATCAGCCCCAGCATTTT | CASRGTGNQPQHF